This entry lists 28 T cell receptor beta chains sequenced from one sample in a study of tumor-infiltrating lymphocytes in primary liver carcinoma. Co-extraction yielded RNA and DNA from around 20-30 mg of unsorted bulk tissue. Reverse transcription of around 0.45 ug total RNA with a constant-region primer produced TCR beta cDNA. For TCR beta, libraries were produced by three nested multiplex PCR rounds using slightly modified ARM-PCR. TRBV1-TRBV30 forward primers paired with a C-beta reverse primer were used in the first two PCR rounds, which ran approximately 10 cycles each. TCRdb re-derived calls from the multiplex PCR reads in MiXCR, one entry per CDR3 protein. Of around 81,000 distinct CDR3 sequences listed, about two thirds are singletons. The sequenced sample was liver tumor tissue from sampling region 4. The sample's subset: tumor region T4, right-lateral pole. The receptors come from a woman in her sixties with primary liver carcinoma and hepatitis B virus infection.

Worth noting for this clonotype: The junction and the germline gene differ at one end; a read error may be behind it. CDR3 loop: CASSPGLAGSANTRELFF. The CDR3 DNA reads TGTGCCAGCAGCCCGGGACTAGCGGGTTCCGCGAACACAAGGGAGCTGTTTTTT. The rearrangement joins TRBV4-3 to TRBJ2-2, with 12 bases that match TRBD2. Germline lookup yields CDR1 LGHNA and CDR2 YSLEER. This CDR3 region has 18 residues.

On this clonotype: One junction end does not reproduce the germline sequence, and a read error may be involved. The V gene is TRBV6-1, the J gene TRBJ2-1, with D perhaps matching TRBD2 (6 bases). Germline V lookup: CDR1 MNHNS, CDR2 SASEGT. The CDR3 consists of 14 residues. This CDR3 reads CATRAWDSYNEQFF. DNA of the CDR3: TGTGCCACCAGAGCGTGGGACTCGTACAATGAGCAGTTCTTT.

This clonotype has a count of ten or more. This chain uses TRBV29-1 with TRBJ2-7; TRBD2 matches 13 bases. Per the germline V gene, CDR1 is SQVTM and CDR2 is ANQGSEA. Unmatched junction bases numbered 7, after V lost 6 bases and J lost 2 bases. There are 15 residues in the CDR3. The CDR3: CSVTGTSGTTYEQYF. CDR3 bases: TGCAGCGTGACCGGGACTAGCGGGACAACCTACGAGCAGTACTTC.

This clonotype was recorded a few times. The chain has TRBV25-1 and TRBJ2-1; TRBD2 matches at 9 bases. The CDR3 is 14 residues long. J was trimmed by 8 bases and V by 7 bases; bases with no gene match: 9. Germline values: CDR1 MGHDK, CDR2 SYGVNS. As DNA, the CDR3 is TGTGCCAGCACCGTCTCTAGCGGGATCTATGAGCAGTTCTTC. Translated, it gives CASTVSSGIYEQFF.

The rearrangement uses TRBV4-2 and TRBJ2-3, with a tentative D call TRBD1 (5 bases). CDR1 is LGHNA, CDR2 YNFKEQ, per germline. There are 15 residues in the CDR3. V lost 1 base, J lost 5 bases, and 13 bases lay in between. The CDR3 DNA is TGTGCCAGCAGCCAAGGTCCTATAGGGGTAGATACGCAGTATTTT. It codes for CASSQGPIGVDTQYF.

As to this clonotype: As the CDR3 is not closed by the conserved phenylalanine or tryptophan, this likely results from a read error. V usage is TRBV11-3 and J usage is TRBJ2-3; 8 nucleotides match TRBD2. The CDR3 is 14 amino acids. Germline loops: CDR1 SGHNT, CDR2 YENEEA. The CDR3 is CASSFRTSTDTQYY. In DNA, the CDR3 is TGTGCCAGTAGCTTTCGGACTAGCACAGACACGCAGTATTAT.

Ten or more counts support this clonotype. The CDR3 here is CASKAQGRGNTEAFF. CDR3 nucleotide sequence: TGTGCCAGCAAGGCCCAAGGTAGGGGGAACACTGAAGCTTTCTTT. The V gene is TRBV12-3 or TRBV12-4, the J gene TRBJ1-1, with D perhaps matching TRBD1 (5 bases). V was cut by 7 bases and J by 1 base, with 16 bases left in between. CDR3 length: 15 residues.

Remarks on this clonotype: This likely comes from a read error, as the CDR3 has no conserved phenylalanine or tryptophan at its end. V usage is TRBV14 and J usage is TRBJ1-2; D possibly corresponds to TRBD1 (5 bases). This CDR3 has 15 residues. Germline V gene sequence: CDR1 SGHDN, CDR2 FVKESK. The CDR3 bases are TGTGCTAGCCGGCCAAGGGGTAGAGCTAACTATGGCTACACCATC. It translates to CASRPRGRANYGYTI.

As concerns this clonotype: The junction does not match germline at one end; this may be a read error. CDR3 nucleotides: TGTACCAGCAGCTCGGGCGGGAGCGTCGATACGCAGTATTTT. Its protein product is CTSSSGGSVDTQYF. This chain joins TRBV5-4 and TRBJ2-3; 7 positions agree with TRBD2. Germline V gene sequence: CDR1 SGHNT, CDR2 YYREEE (reference sequence). This CDR3 spans 14 amino acids.

On this clonotype itself: A much larger clonotype is one base distant, so this may be a read error. The CDR3: CASSSDPIGTNEKLFF. CDR3 in DNA: TGCGCCAGCAGCTCGGACCCGATCGGAACTAATGAAAAACTGTTTTTT. V gene TRBV5-1 combines with J gene TRBJ1-4; D unresolved. The V and J ends lost 3 bases and 1 base respectively, with 13 bases between them. CDR3 length: 16 residues. The germline gives CDR1 SGHRS, CDR2 YFSETQ.

This clonotype was detected only once. Germline is not matched at one junction end, which may reflect a read error. The genes are TRBV12-3 or TRBV12-4 and TRBJ1-1, with 7 positions matching TRBD1. CDR3 length: 16 amino acids. The CDR3 region is CVSRGGRGRQDTEAFF. The CDR3 DNA follows: TGTGTCAGCAGGGGGGGACGCGGTAGGCAAGACACTGAAGCTTTCTTT.

Details on this clonotype: This CDR3 fails to terminate in the conserved phenylalanine or tryptophan, so it likely reflects a read error. The chain carries TRBV29-1 and TRBJ2-5; D might be TRBD1 or TRBD2, each matching 5 bases. The CDR3 is made up of 12 amino acids. Germline V gene sequence: CDR1 SQVTM, CDR2 ANQGSEA. The CDR3 nucleotides are TGCAGCATTGATGTGGGGACAGAGACCCAGTACTCC. This sequence encodes CSIDVGTETQYS.

This clonotype was seen a few times. A read error may explain this, as a much larger clone is one base away. The V and J genes are TRBV7-9 and TRBJ2-5; D may correspond to TRBD1 or TRBD2 (5 bases each). The CDR3 is made up of 12 amino acids. Germline V gene lookup returns CDR1 SEHNR and CDR2 FQNEAQ (reference sequence). CDR3 bases: TGTGCAGGGGCGGTTGGACGGGGGACCCAGTACTTC. The encoded protein is CAGAVGRGTQYF.

The V and J genes are TRBV11-3 and TRBJ2-1; D unclear. V shed 1 base and J shed 9 bases, with 16 bases lying between them. The germline gives CDR1 SGHNT, CDR2 YENEEA. This CDR3 is built from 15 residues. The CDR3 region has the DNA TGTGCCAGCAGCTTAGGAAGTGGCAGGAAGCTTGAGCAGTTCTTC. The encoded protein is CASSLGSGRKLEQFF.

In regard to this clonotype: Being one base from a much bigger clone, this may be a read error. The chain combines TRBV5-1 with TRBJ1-2, with 7 bases aligning to TRBD1. The CDR3 covers 15 residues. CDR1 is SGHRS, CDR2 YFSETQ, per germline. CDR3 residues: CASRPQEGASYGYIF. The CDR3 DNA reads TGCGCCAGCCGCCCACAGGAGGGGGCGAGCTATGGCTACATCTTC.

The chain carries TRBV24-1 and TRBJ2-3, with a weak D call TRBD2 (6 bases). Germline V gene lookup returns CDR1 KGHDR and CDR2 SFDVKD. This CDR3 has 16 residues. Trimming removed 5 bases at V and 1 base at J, with 15 bases between. CDR3 in amino acids: CATSGVGGGGTDTQYF. The CDR3 DNA reads TGTGCCACCAGTGGTGTGGGAGGAGGAGGCACAGATACGCAGTATTTT.

The chain links TRBV13 to TRBJ2-5; the D call may be TRBD1 or TRBD2 (5 bases each). V was pared by 1 base and J by 3 bases, with 9 bases between. Germline CDR1 is PRHDT and CDR2 is FYEKMQ (reference sequence). The CDR3 extends over 14 amino acids. This CDR3 is CASSLVRDEETQYF. The CDR3 region has the DNA TGTGCCAGCAGCTTAGTCAGGGACGAAGAGACCCAGTACTTC.

Note on this clonotype: One end of the junction is discordant with germline, which a read error may explain. The gene calls are TRBV4-2 and TRBJ2-7, with D possibly being TRBD1 or TRBD2 (6 bases each). The CDR3 totals 15 residues. Germline V gene data show CDR1 as LGHNA and CDR2 as YNFKEQ. Written as DNA, the CDR3 is TGTGTCAGCAGCCGAGGGGGACTCGGCTCCTACGAGCAGTACTTC. Its protein is CVSSRGGLGSYEQYF.

The sample holds many counts of this clonotype. Mismatch with germline at one junction end may stem from a read error. The V call is TRBV29-1, the J call TRBJ2-3; 8 nucleotides agree with TRBD2. The CDR3 is 16 residues long. The germline V gene has CDR1 SQVTM and CDR2 ANQGSEA. For the CDR3, the DNA is TGCAGCGTTGAAGATATGGGTGCGGGAGGCACAGATACGCGGTATTTT. It encodes CSVEDMGAGGTDTRYF.

This clonotype was recorded many times. V is TRBV6-1 and J is TRBJ2-2; 13 nucleotides agree with TRBD2. V was clipped by 7 bases and J by 1 base; unmatched bases: 3. Germline CDR1 MNHNS, CDR2 SASEGT. The length of the CDR3 is 16 residues. CDR3 residues: CASTRTSGGNTGELFF. In nucleotides, the CDR3 is TGTGCCAGCACCAGGACTAGCGGGGGGAACACCGGGGAGCTGTTTTTT.

The CDR3: CASSYSQQGATEAFF. CDR3 nucleotides: TGTGCCAGCAGTTATAGTCAGCAGGGGGCCACTGAAGCTTTCTTT. This chain uses TRBV6-5 with TRBJ1-1; 8 bases line up with TRBD1. Trimming removed 3 bases from V and 4 bases from J; junction bases left unmatched: 7. The V gene's germline CDR1 is MNHEY and CDR2 SVGAGI. The CDR3 covers 15 residues.

This clonotype came up once. Because it lacks the conserved phenylalanine or tryptophan at the end, this CDR3 is likely a read error. The chain uses TRBV29-1 and TRBJ2-4; either TRBD1 or TRBD2 may fit D (5 bases each). This CDR3 comprises 13 residues. Trimming cost V 2 bases and J 8 bases, with 13 bases left between them. Germline loops: CDR1 SQVTM, CDR2 ANQGSEA. CDR3 sequence (DNA): TGCAGCGTTGAACACGGGGCCCGAGACATTCAGTACTAC. This codes for CSVEHGARDIQYY.

This clonotype was detected many times. The chain links TRBV5-1 to TRBJ2-7, with a weak D call TRBD2 (6 bases). The CDR3 loop spans 15 amino acids. Germline CDR1 is SGHRS and CDR2 is YFSETQ. V was clipped by 0 bases and J by 2 bases, with 12 bases between them. The chain's CDR3 is CASSLAGGTAYEQYF. CDR3 nucleotide sequence: TGCGCCAGCAGCTTGGCTGGCGGGACCGCCTACGAGCAGTACTTC.

Note on this clonotype: The final CDR3 position lacks the conserved phenylalanine or tryptophan, pointing to a likely read error. The J gene is TRBJ1-1, the V gene TRBV7-9, with a possible D match to TRBD1 (6 bases). This CDR3 comprises 14 residues. Germline CDR1 reads SEHNR; CDR2 reads FQNEAQ (reference sequence). CDR3 in amino acids: CAGSFQQGNTEAFS. For the CDR3, the DNA is TGTGCCGGCAGCTTCCAACAGGGAAACACTGAAGCTTTCTCT.

This clonotype was counted once. The chain is built from TRBV29-1 and TRBJ2-5; 8 positions agree with TRBD2. The germline gives CDR1 SQVTM, CDR2 ANQGSEA. The CDR3 consists of 14 residues. The V and J ends lost 3 bases and 4 bases, in that order; junction bases with no gene match: 7. CDR3 DNA sequence: TGCAGCGTTGAGGCAGCGGGGGCTATAGAGACCCAGTACTTC. This gives the protein CSVEAAGAIETQYF. The full variable domain, its missing parts supplied by reference TRBV29-1 and TRBJ2-5, is SAVISQKPSRDICQRGTSLTIQCQVDSQVTMMFWYRQQPGQSLTLIATANQGSEATYESGFVIDKFPISRPNLTFSTLTVSNMSPEDSSIYLCSVEAAGAIETQYFGPGTRLLVL.

This clonotype is medium-sized in the sample. V gene TRBV11-3 combines with J gene TRBJ2-7, with D possibly being TRBD1 or TRBD2 (5 bases each). V was pared by 1 base and J by 2 bases, with 12 bases between. Germline-derived CDR1 and CDR2 are SGHNT and YENEEA. The CDR3 sequence is 15 residues long. The CDR3 loop reads CASSLGPGDPYEQYF. The CDR3 bases are TGTGCCAGCAGCTTAGGTCCCGGGGACCCCTACGAGCAGTACTTC.

As for this clonotype: This may stem from a read error, because a much larger clone lies one nucleotide away. The V call is TRBV7-9, the J call TRBJ2-5; 16 nucleotides match TRBD2. The CDR3 length is 15 residues. Germline assignment: CDR1 SEHNR and CDR2 FQNEAQ (reference sequence). Here the CDR3 DNA reads TGTGCCAGCCTACCAGGGACTAGCGGGAGGGAGATCCAGTACTTC. The encoded protein is CASLPGTSGREIQYF. The complete variable domain, with remaining parts taken from reference TRBV7-9 and TRBJ2-5, reads DTGVSQNPRHKITKRGQNVTFRCDPISEHNRLYWYRQTLGQGPEFLTYFQNEAQLEKSRLLSDRFSAERPKGSFSTLEIQRTEQGDSAMYLCASLPGTSGREIQYFGPGTRLLVL.

On this clonotype: The junction departs from the called germline gene at one end, perhaps through a read error. The CDR3 protein is CSVEETSGRAVSEQFF. Written as DNA, the CDR3 is TGCAGCGTTGAGGAGACTAGCGGGAGGGCCGTTAGTGAGCAATTCTTC. The chain uses TRBV29-1 and TRBJ2-1, with 14 bases fitting TRBD2. Germline V lookup: CDR1 SQVTM, CDR2 ANQGSEA. This CDR3 contains 16 residues.